These 18 T cell receptor beta chains were sequenced from one sample in a study of T cells expressing NK-cell markers. Following a re-call of the 5' RACE reads, TCRdb has one entry per CDR3 protein and lacks DNA. This listing includes 550,000 to 600,000 distinct CDR3 sequences. Specimen: blood T cells: a sorted CD56 or NKG2C T cell subset, CD4+ or CD8+ T cells, or bulk PBMC T cells (not recorded which). These receptors were obtained from a man between 18 and 29 years old in good health.

The chain combines TRBV11-2 with TRBJ1-1; TCRdb reports TRBD1, a call that lacks DNA to check it against. CDR3 length: 15 residues. The germline CDR1 and CDR2 sequences are SGHAT and FQNNGV. The CDR3 region is CASSPGQLPNTEAFF.

This chain links TRBV10-3 with TRBJ2-3. The CDR3 covers 16 residues. The germline gives CDR1 ENHRY, CDR2 SYGVKD. CDR3 region: CAISESWNGRTDTQYF.

This chain connects TRBV5-5 to TRBJ2-2; the TCRdb call, TRBD2, lacks DNA for checking. The CDR3 runs 15 residues. Germline values: CDR1 SGHKS, CDR2 YYEKEE (reference sequence). The CDR3 loop is CASSALAGESGELFF.

The chain combines TRBV12-3 or TRBV12-4 with TRBJ1-2; no DNA is available, so the TRBD1 call from TCRdb remains unchecked. The CDR3 is 11 residues long. The CDR3 here is CASSLGQVYTF.

The rearrangement links TRBV7-9 to TRBJ2-7; TCRdb returns TRBD1, unconfirmable since there is no DNA. This CDR3 spans 13 amino acids. Germline V gene data show CDR1 as SEHNR and CDR2 as FQNEAQ (reference sequence). CDR3 sequence reads: CASSLTGEGEQYF.

The rearrangement joins TRBV6-2 or TRBV6-3 to TRBJ2-7; TCRdb outputs TRBD1, but without DNA this stays unchecked. CDR1 is MNHEY, CDR2 SVGEGT, per germline. The CDR3 covers 13 residues. Here the CDR3 reads CASSTDRDSEQYF.

The genes are TRBV4-1 and TRBJ2-2. Germline CDR1 MGHRA, CDR2 YSYEKL. The CDR3 has 14 amino acids. The CDR3 loop is CASSQGASPGELFF.

J is TRBJ2-1 and V is TRBV5-1; TCRdb's D call, TRBD2, is unchecked because there is no DNA. Per the germline V gene, CDR1 is SGHRS and CDR2 is YFSETQ. The CDR3 spans 15 residues. CDR3 region: CASSLFKREVNEQFF.

The chain carries TRBV27 and TRBJ1-1; TCRdb's D gene call, TRBD1, goes unchecked for lack of DNA. The CDR3 is 16 residues long. Germline values: CDR1 MNHEY, CDR2 SMNVEV (reference sequence). CDR3 amino acids: CASSFSFDRPGTEAFF.

The chain employs TRBV7-8 and TRBJ2-1; with no DNA, the TCRdb D assignment of TRBD2 cannot be verified. The germline V gene encodes CDR1 SGHVS and CDR2 FQNEAQ. This CDR3 comprises 15 residues. CDR3 in amino acids: CASSSLAARNREQFF.

The chain couples TRBV18 to TRBJ2-3. There are 16 residues in the CDR3. Germline assignment: CDR1 KGHSH and CDR2 LQKENI. CDR3 loop: CASSPTVGGWTDTQYF.

The genes are TRBV2 and TRBJ2-7; TCRdb returns TRBD1, unconfirmable since there is no DNA. Germline lookup yields CDR1 SNHLY and CDR2 FYNNEI. The CDR3 spans 15 residues. The CDR3 loop reads CASKDRDIGPHEQYF.

V is TRBV24-1 and J is TRBJ2-1. The germline CDR1 and CDR2 sequences are KGHDR and SFDVKD. CDR3 size: 14 residues. CDR3: CATSDLGFYNEQFF.

The chain couples TRBV25-1 to TRBJ2-7; lacking DNA, the TRBD1 call made by TCRdb goes unchecked. CDR1 MGHDK and CDR2 SYGVNS come from the germline V gene. CDR3 size: 16 residues. The CDR3 sequence is CASSEYGSYPDYEQYF.

The V and J genes are TRBV7-9 and TRBJ2-1; the TRBD1 assignment by TCRdb is unverifiable without DNA. The CDR3 has 16 residues. Germline V CDR1 and CDR2: SEHNR, FQNEAQ (reference sequence). CDR3: CASSALAGRGVNEQFF.

The chain combines TRBV29-1 with TRBJ2-3; TCRdb calls TRBD1, which cannot be checked without DNA. This CDR3 is 13 amino acids long. Germline V gene data show CDR1 as SQVTM and CDR2 as ANQGSEA. The CDR3 is CSANRGMGDTQYF.

J is TRBJ2-1 and V is TRBV12-3 or TRBV12-4; TCRdb picks TRBD2, but there is no DNA to check that call. The CDR3 loop spans 15 amino acids. The CDR3 loop is CASTPLAGVSHEQFF.

The chain's CDR3 is CASSLDPNRGELFF. This sequence joins TRBV7-2 and TRBJ2-2. Germline V lookup: CDR1 SGHTA, CDR2 FQGNSA. The CDR3 spans 14 residues.